The 21 T cell receptor beta chains presented below share a single source sample, sequenced in a study of blood T cell repertoires in COVID-19. Using immunoSEQ multiplex PCR, the repertoire was profiled, and TCRdb retains in-frame clones only, with some absent. This sample has around 140,000 clones, with 80% to 90% found just once. The sequenced sample consisted of PBMCs or T cells enriched from blood (not recorded which). These TCRs come from a man in his forties with acute COVID-19.

This chain connects TRBV19 to TRBJ1-2; D is undetermined. CDR1 is LNHDA, CDR2 SQIVND, per germline (reference sequence). The CDR3 length is 13 residues. Between the trimmed V and J ends, which lost 7 bases and 7 bases, there was a span of 16 bases. CDR3 sequence: CASNQPQVGGYTF. The CDR3 DNA sequence: TGTGCCAGTAATCAGCCTCAGGTCGGTGGCTACACCTTC.

The chain has TRBV6-5 and TRBJ1-1; tentative D call: TRBD1 (6 bases). Trimming cost V 2 bases and J 4 bases, with 8 bases left between them. Germline V CDR1 and CDR2: MNHEY, SVGAGI. CDR3 length: 13 amino acids. CDR3 loop: CASSYGGGTEAFF. Here the CDR3 DNA reads TGTGCCAGCAGTTACGGGGGCGGCACTGAAGCTTTCTTT.

The chain has TRBV18 and TRBJ2-5; possibly TRBD1 for D (6 bases). V was pared by 3 bases and J by 4 bases, with 9 bases between. This CDR3 is built from 13 residues. In germline, CDR1 is KGHSH, CDR2 LQKENI. The CDR3 is CASSPSQGETQYF. In DNA form, the CDR3 reads TGTGCCAGCTCACCTTCACAGGGAGAGACCCAGTACTTC. The full variable domain, completed using reference TRBV18 and TRBJ2-5, is NAGVMQNPRHLVRRRGQEARLRCSPMKGHSHVYWYRQLPEEGLKFMVYLQKENIIDESGMPKERFSAEFPKEGPSILRIQQVVRGDSAAYFCASSPSQGETQYFGPGTRLLVL.

The chain employs TRBV10-2 and TRBJ1-1, with D possibly matching TRBD1 (6 bases). Looked up from germline, CDR1 is WSHSY and CDR2 is SAAADI. The CDR3 length is 13 residues. V gave up 3 bases and J gave up 7 bases, with 12 bases separating them. CDR3 nucleotides: TGCGCCAGCAGTGAACCTGGACAGTTTGAAGCTTTCTTT. Amino acids: CASSEPGQFEAFF.

The genes are TRBV7-9 and TRBJ2-2; maybe TRBD2 (5 bases). Per germline, CDR1 SEHNR and CDR2 FQNEAQ (reference sequence). Trimming cost V 5 bases and J 6 bases, with 10 bases left between them. The CDR3 loop spans 13 amino acids. CDR3 sequence: CASSARRAGELFF. CDR3 coding DNA: TGTGCCAGCAGCGCCCGGCGGGCCGGGGAGCTGTTTTTT.

V and J are TRBV29-1 and TRBJ2-7; tentative D call: TRBD2 (6 bases). The V gene's germline CDR1 is SQVTM and CDR2 ANQGSEA. The CDR3 loop spans 15 amino acids. V was shortened by 7 bases and J by 2 bases, with 21 bases between the two germline ends. The CDR3 nucleotides read TGCAGCGGCGCCGACACTGGCGGGACCCCCTACGAGCAGTACTTC. This codes for CSGADTGGTPYEQYF.

The genes are TRBV7-8 and TRBJ1-1, with 8 bases aligning to TRBD1. Trimming removed 5 bases from V and 6 bases from J; junction bases left unmatched: 2. Germline values: CDR1 SGHVS, CDR2 FQNEAQ. The length of the CDR3 is 12 residues. CDR3 protein: CASSADRAEAFF. DNA of the CDR3: TGTGCCAGCAGCGCGGACAGGGCTGAAGCTTTCTTT.

The chain has TRBV28 and TRBJ1-5; 9 nucleotides align to TRBD1. The CDR3 length is 14 residues. Trimming removed 4 bases from V and 5 bases from J; junction bases left unmatched: 3. From germline, CDR1 is MDHEN and CDR2 SYDVKM. CDR3 sequence reads: CASSSGQGHQPQHF. The CDR3 DNA is TGTGCCAGCAGTTCGGGACAGGGCCATCAGCCCCAGCATTTT.

This clone was picked up a small number of times. The chain couples TRBV18 to TRBJ1-5; maybe TRBD1 (6 bases). In germline, CDR1 is KGHSH, CDR2 LQKENI. The CDR3 has 13 residues. V dropped 6 bases and J dropped 4 bases, with 10 bases sitting between them. The CDR3: CASSGQRNQPQHF. CDR3 nucleotide sequence: TGTGCCAGCTCCGGACAGAGAAATCAGCCCCAGCATTTT.

This clone was detected once. V usage is TRBV11-3 and J usage is TRBJ2-1, with D maybe TRBD2 (5 bases). Germline-derived CDR1 and CDR2 are SGHNT and YENEEA. The CDR3 loop spans 16 amino acids. Trimming pared 1 base from V and 0 bases from J, leaving 10 bases between. CDR3: CASSLASWGSYNEQFF. CDR3 coding DNA: TGTGCCAGCAGCTTAGCTAGCTGGGGCTCCTACAATGAGCAGTTCTTC.

This clone was observed a single time. The genes are TRBV12-3 or TRBV12-4 and TRBJ1-5; D is perhaps TRBD1 (5 bases). V was clipped by 5 bases and J by 5 bases, with 10 bases between them. The CDR3 runs to 13 residues. CDR3 nucleotide sequence: TGTGCCAGCAGTCAACAGGCAGATCAGCCCCAGCATTTT. This encodes CASSQQADQPQHF.

This clone was picked up one time. The V gene is TRBV4-2, the J gene TRBJ2-7; D is possibly TRBD2 (7 bases). CDR3 length equals 15 residues. Looked up from germline, CDR1 is LGHNA and CDR2 is YNFKEQ. Trimming removed 1 base from V and 1 base from J, with 11 bases in between. CDR3 nucleotide sequence: TGTGCCAGCAGCCAAGTTGAGGGGGGGTCCTACGAGCAGTACTTC. Translating gives CASSQVEGGSYEQYF.

The chain carries TRBV7-2 and TRBJ2-1; 11 positions agree with TRBD2. The CDR3 totals 13 residues. The germline V gene has CDR1 SGHTA and CDR2 FQGNSA. Trimming at V came to 5 bases and at J to 14 bases, leaving 8 bases not matched to a gene. The CDR3 DNA reads as TGTGCCAGCAGCCCCAGACTAGCGGGAATGGAGTTCTTC. It yields the protein CASSPRLAGMEFF.

The chain uses TRBV19 and TRBJ2-3, with unresolved D. Germline lookup yields CDR1 LNHDA and CDR2 SQIVND (reference sequence). V was pared by 9 bases and J by 0 bases, with 10 bases between. The CDR3 sequence is 13 residues long. CDR3 sequence: CASTTHSTDTQYF. The CDR3 coding sequence is TGTGCCAGCACCACACATAGCACAGATACGCAGTATTTT.

The chain employs TRBV4-1 and TRBJ2-1; 11 positions agree with TRBD1. The germline CDR1 and CDR2 sequences are MGHRA and YSYEKL. The V gene end was trimmed by 0 bases and the J gene end by 9 bases; junction bases not matched to a gene: 4. The CDR3 runs 15 residues. The CDR3 region has the DNA TGCGCCAGCAGCCAAGACTGGACAGGGGGCAGTGAGCAGTTCTTC. This encodes CASSQDWTGGSEQFF.

The rearrangement joins TRBV2 to TRBJ1-6, with D perhaps TRBD1 (5 bases). The CDR3 length is 14 residues. The germline V gene encodes CDR1 SNHLY and CDR2 FYNNEI. V lost 6 bases to trimming and J lost 7 bases, with 13 bases between them. CDR3 nucleotides: TGTGCCAGCAGGACTGGAGGGGAGAATTCACCCCTCCACTTT. This translates into CASRTGGENSPLHF. Filled out from reference TRBV2 and TRBJ1-6, the complete variable domain reads EPEVTQTPSHQVTQMGQEVILRCVPISNHLYFYWYRQILGQKVEFLVSFYNNEISEKSEIFDDQFSVERPDGSNFTLKIRSTKLEDSAMYFCASRTGGENSPLHFGNGTRLTVT.

The rearrangement uses TRBV5-1 and TRBJ1-1; possible D gene TRBD1, 6 bases. V was trimmed by 0 bases and J by 0 bases, leaving 9 bases between them. This CDR3 comprises 15 residues. Germline CDR1 and CDR2: SGHRS and YFSETQ. The CDR3 region has the DNA TGCGCCAGCAGCTTGGCCGGACAGATGAACACTGAAGCTTTCTTT. This sequence encodes CASSLAGQMNTEAFF.

The chain couples TRBV30 to TRBJ1-1; TRBD1 might be the D (5 bases). This CDR3 region has 14 residues. Germline assignment: CDR1 GTSNPN and CDR2 SVGIG (reference sequence). Deletions cut 4 bases from V and 0 bases from J, with 12 bases between. This chain's CDR3 is CAWTRGQLNTEAFF. CDR3 DNA sequence: TGTGCCTGGACGAGAGGACAACTGAACACTGAAGCTTTCTTT. Using reference TRBV30 and TRBJ1-1 for the parts outside the CDR3, the full variable domain is SQTIHQWPATLVQPVGSPLSLECTVEGTSNPNLYWYRQAAGRGLQLLFYSVGIGQISSEVPQNLSASRPQDRQFILSSKKLLLSDSGFYLCAWTRGQLNTEAFFGQGTRLTVV.

The rearrangement joins TRBV18 to TRBJ1-6; no clear D. V was cut by 2 bases and J by 7 bases, with 6 bases left in between. Looked up from germline, CDR1 is KGHSH and CDR2 is LQKENI. The CDR3 covers 13 residues. This chain's CDR3 is CASSPEENSPLHF. The CDR3 DNA follows: TGTGCCAGCTCACCAGAGGAGAATTCACCCCTCCACTTT.

The CDR3 DNA sequence: TGTGCCACCAGCAGAGAGAAGGGACACCCTAATTCACCCCTCCACTTT. This translates into CATSREKGHPNSPLHF. The V and J genes are TRBV15 and TRBJ1-6; a weak D match, TRBD1 (6 bases). The CDR3 covers 16 residues. Trimming left V 0 bases short and J 6 bases short, with 12 bases between. The germline V gene encodes CDR1 LNHNV and CDR2 YYDKDF (reference sequence).

The rearrangement uses TRBV19 and TRBJ2-7; D is possibly TRBD1 (5 bases). CDR1 and CDR2 from the germline V gene are LNHDA and SQIVND (reference sequence). The CDR3 spans 14 residues. V was trimmed by 3 bases and J by 2 bases, leaving 11 bases between them. The CDR3 spells CASSIQGAAYEQYF. CDR3 nucleotides: TGTGCCAGTAGTATTCAAGGGGCCGCCTACGAGCAGTACTTC.